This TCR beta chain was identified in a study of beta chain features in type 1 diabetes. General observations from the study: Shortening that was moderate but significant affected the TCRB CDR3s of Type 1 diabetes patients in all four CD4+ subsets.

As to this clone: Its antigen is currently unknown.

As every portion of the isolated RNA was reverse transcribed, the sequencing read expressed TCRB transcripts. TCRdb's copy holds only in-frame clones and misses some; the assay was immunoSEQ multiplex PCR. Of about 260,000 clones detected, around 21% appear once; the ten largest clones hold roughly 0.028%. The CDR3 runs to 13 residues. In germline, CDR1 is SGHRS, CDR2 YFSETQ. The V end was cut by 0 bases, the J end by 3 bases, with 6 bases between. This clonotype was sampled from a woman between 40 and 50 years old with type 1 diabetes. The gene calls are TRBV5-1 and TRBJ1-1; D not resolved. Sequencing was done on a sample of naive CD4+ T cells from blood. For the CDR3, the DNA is TGCGCCAGCAGCTTGGCAAGAGACACTGAAGCTTTCTTT. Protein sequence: CASSLARDTEAFF.